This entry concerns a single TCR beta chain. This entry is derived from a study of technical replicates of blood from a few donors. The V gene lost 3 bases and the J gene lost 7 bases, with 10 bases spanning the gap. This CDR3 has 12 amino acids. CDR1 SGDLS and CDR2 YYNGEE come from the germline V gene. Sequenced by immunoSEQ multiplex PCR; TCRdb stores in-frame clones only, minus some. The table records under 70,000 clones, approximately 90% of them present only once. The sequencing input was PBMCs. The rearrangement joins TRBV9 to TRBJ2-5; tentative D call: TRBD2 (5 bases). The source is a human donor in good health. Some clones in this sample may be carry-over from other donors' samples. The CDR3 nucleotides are TGTGCCAGCAGCGGTATAGGAGGGACCCAGTACTTC. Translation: CASSGIGGTQYF.